The 16 T cell receptor beta chains below were found in one sample sequenced in a study of STAT5B mutations in CD4+ large granular lymphocyte leukemia. TCRdb's copy holds only in-frame clones and misses some; the assay was immunoSEQ multiplex PCR. The sample has under 35,000 clones, 60% to 80% seen once. Material for sequencing was CD4+ T cells from blood buffy coats. The receptors originated from a human donor in good health.

A single count supports this clone. The CDR3 DNA reads as TGTGCCAGTTCCCCGGACCCGGCCGGGAGTAAGACCCAGTACTTC. Translated: CASSPDPAGSKTQYF. The gene calls are TRBV11-3 and TRBJ2-5; D possibly corresponds to TRBD2 (6 bases). The CDR3 extends over 15 amino acids. Germline V gene lookup returns CDR1 SGHNT and CDR2 YENEEA. Trimming stripped 9 bases from V and 6 bases from J, with 23 bases between.

V is TRBV10-2 and J is TRBJ2-1; 10 bases agree with TRBD2. The CDR3 has 16 amino acids. CDR1 is WSHSY and CDR2 is SAAADI in the germline V gene. J was trimmed by 5 bases and V by 7 bases; bases with no gene match: 11. The CDR3 DNA reads TGCGCCAGCACCCCCTTCGGACTAGCGGAGAACAATGAGCAGTTCTTC. Translating gives CASTPFGLAENNEQFF.

The gene calls are TRBV28 and TRBJ2-1; weak D call: TRBD2 (5 bases). Trimming removed 2 bases from V and 0 bases from J, with 8 bases in between. The germline V gene has CDR1 MDHEN and CDR2 SYDVKM. The CDR3 is made up of 15 amino acids. Written as DNA, the CDR3 is TGTGCCAGCAGTTTAAACGGGAACTCCTACAATGAGCAGTTCTTC. The encoded protein is CASSLNGNSYNEQFF.

J is TRBJ2-7 and V is TRBV5-4; TRBD2 agrees at 11 bases. The ends lost 3 bases at V and 3 bases at J; junction bases unmatched: 8. CDR3 length: 16 residues. Germline CDR1 and CDR2: SGHNT and YYREEE (reference sequence). CDR3 in amino acids: CASSSGLAATYYEQYF. CDR3 DNA: TGTGCCAGCAGCTCGGGACTAGCGGCGACGTACTACGAGCAGTACTTC. Variable domain in full (rest from reference TRBV5-4 and TRBJ2-7): ETGVTQSPTHLIKTRGQQVTLRCSSQSGHNTVSWYQQALGQGPQFIFQYYREEENGRGNFPPRFSGLQFPNYSSELNVNALELDDSALYLCASSSGLAATYYEQYFGPGTRLTVT.

V is TRBV19 and J is TRBJ1-5; TRBD1 agrees at 7 bases. After removal of 1 base from V and 4 bases from J, the junction contained 4 bases not matched to a gene. This CDR3 spans 15 amino acids. Germline-derived CDR1 and CDR2 are LNHDA and SQIVND (reference sequence). The CDR3 here is CASSIGRQGNQPQHF. CDR3 nucleotide sequence: TGTGCCAGTAGTATAGGACGACAGGGAAATCAGCCCCAGCATTTT.

The V gene is TRBV30, the J gene TRBJ1-2; D is unclear. V was clipped by 5 bases and J by 5 bases, with 12 bases between them. From germline, CDR1 is GTSNPN and CDR2 SVGIG (reference sequence). This CDR3 has 12 amino acids. The DNA of the CDR3 is TGTGCCTGGGCCGGTGGCCCGTATGGCTACACCTTC. This translates into CAWAGGPYGYTF.

In DNA form, the CDR3 reads TGTGCCAGCAGCGACAGGGGCTTGGGTGGGACCCAGTACTTC. Translation: CASSDRGLGGTQYF. The chain has TRBV6-6 and TRBJ2-5; TRBD1 matches at 8 bases. The CDR3 is made up of 14 amino acids. V gave up 6 bases and J gave up 7 bases; unmatched junction bases: 10. Germline lookup yields CDR1 MNHNY and CDR2 SVGAGI (reference sequence).

V gene TRBV5-1 combines with J gene TRBJ2-7; the D gene could be TRBD1 or TRBD2 (5 bases each). The CDR3 is 15 residues long. Germline V CDR1 and CDR2: SGHRS, YFSETQ. Deletions cut 4 bases from V and 5 bases from J, with 19 bases between. The CDR3 DNA follows: TGCGCCAGCAGCCCACGACAGAGGGCAACTCACGAGCAGTACTTC. Its translation is CASSPRQRATHEQYF.

V and J are TRBV7-9 and TRBJ2-1, with a weak D call TRBD2 (6 bases). Germline V CDR1 and CDR2: SEHNR, FQNEAQ (reference sequence). The CDR3 is 19 residues long. V lost 5 bases and J lost 0, with 23 bases in between. The CDR3 coding sequence is TGTGCCAGCAGCCTACTAGGTGAGGGGCGGGGAACCTCCTACAATGAGCAGTTCTTC. It codes for CASSLLGEGRGTSYNEQFF. Complete variable domain (other parts from reference TRBV7-9 and TRBJ2-1): DTGVSQNPRHKITKRGQNVTFRCDPISEHNRLYWYRQTLGQGPEFLTYFQNEAQLEKSRLLSDRFSAERPKGSFSTLEIQRTEQGDSAMYLCASSLLGEGRGTSYNEQFFGPGTRLTVL.

This clone turned up a few times. V is TRBV6-6 and J is TRBJ1-2; D remains ambiguous. The germline V and J ends were trimmed by 4 bases and 4 bases, with 19 bases remaining between them. Germline CDR1 MNHNY, CDR2 SVGAGI (reference sequence). CDR3 length equals 16 residues. CDR3 DNA: TGTGCCAGCAGTTCCCCCCGGTTGAGGGCATCCTATGGCTACACCTTC. It codes for CASSSPRLRASYGYTF.

The chain joins TRBV29-1 to TRBJ1-1; D remains ambiguous. Germline CDR1 is SQVTM and CDR2 is ANQGSEA. The ends were cut back, 4 bases at V and 5 bases at J, with 17 bases in the middle. This CDR3 spans 14 amino acids. Here the CDR3 reads CSVVGQVKRTEAFF. The CDR3 bases are TGCAGCGTTGTAGGGCAGGTGAAAAGGACTGAAGCTTTCTTT.

The chain couples TRBV6-1 to TRBJ2-5, with D perhaps TRBD1 or TRBD2 (5 bases each). Germline lookup yields CDR1 MNHNS and CDR2 SASEGT. V gave up 4 bases and J gave up 1 base, with 10 bases separating them. The CDR3 has 14 amino acids. CDR3 sequence reads: CASSGYGGQETQYF. The DNA for the CDR3 is TGTGCCAGCAGTGGCTATGGGGGCCAAGAGACCCAGTACTTC.

This clone was observed a single time. J is TRBJ1-3 and V is TRBV4-3, with TRBD1 as a possible D gene (6 bases). With 0 bases removed from V and 0 bases from J, the gap between germline ends came to 15 bases. Germline V gene sequence: CDR1 LGHNA, CDR2 YSLEER. The CDR3 spans 18 residues. The DNA for the CDR3 is TGCGCCAGCAGCCAAGAAGGAAGGGGGTTAATCTCTGGAAACACCATATATTTT. Residues: CASSQEGRGLISGNTIYF.

This clone was observed a few times. The chain links TRBV5-6 to TRBJ2-7, with D unclear. The germline V and J ends were trimmed by 4 bases and 0 bases, with 14 bases remaining between them. CDR3 length: 15 residues. In germline, CDR1 is SGHDT, CDR2 YYEEEE. CDR3 nucleotide sequence: TGTGCCAGCAGCGACGTCTGGAAGGACTCCTACGAGCAGTACTTC. It codes for CASSDVWKDSYEQYF.

This chain joins TRBV15 and TRBJ2-4; D unresolved. CDR3 length: 16 amino acids. The germline V and J ends were trimmed by 5 bases and 0 bases, with 14 bases remaining between them. Germline assignment: CDR1 LNHNV and CDR2 YYDKDF (reference sequence). The CDR3 DNA reads as TGTGCCACCAGCGAGCAGAGAGCTCTAGCCAAAAACATTCAGTACTTC. Translation gives CATSEQRALAKNIQYF.

The gene calls are TRBV4-1 and TRBJ2-7; D is tentatively TRBD1 or TRBD2 (5 bases each). Germline CDR1 and CDR2: MGHRA and YSYEKL. V was pared by 1 base and J by 3 bases, with 13 bases between. This CDR3 is 15 amino acids long. CDR3 sequence: CASSQGETAIYEQYF. The CDR3 nucleotides read TGCGCCAGCAGCCAAGGGGAGACAGCAATCTACGAGCAGTACTTC.